There are many counts of the clone carrying this T cell receptor beta chain. Its antigen is not identified. This sample stems from a study of CD8 T cells in ankylosing spondylitis. Study-level points and caveats: Past studies reported some motif variants in reactive arthritis synovial fluid and blood. Matched ankylosing spondylitis synovial fluid reportedly contained a significantly enriched population of disease-linked clones.

The CDR3 covers 14 residues. V lost 5 bases and J lost 1; bases outside the gene matches: 1. CDR1 is DFQATT and CDR2 is SNEGSKA in the germline V gene (reference sequence). Researchers built TCR beta libraries using quantitative 5'-RACE with molecular barcodes. TCRdb reprocessed the 5' RACE reads via MiXCR and lists one record per CDR3 protein. This sample has 200,000 or so distinct CDR3 sequences, with about 20% found just once. The source material was blood, either unsorted or a sorted T cell fraction (not recorded which). The TCR originated in a male donor under 30 with ankylosing spondylitis or in good health (not recorded which). This rearrangement joins TRBV20-1 to TRBJ2-2, with 10 nucleotides matching TRBD2. The CDR3 region is CSALAGGNTGELFF. CDR3 sequence (DNA): TGCAGTGCTTTAGCGGGAGGGAACACCGGGGAGCTGTTTTTT.